Detailed here is one T cell receptor (beta chain). The target antigen is unknown. Method: immunoSEQ multiplex PCR; TCRdb's copy keeps in-frame clones and lacks some. In the table there are about 27,000 clones, 80% to 90% of which are singletons. The germline V gene has CDR1 KGHSH and CDR2 LQKENI. The V segment lost 3 bases and the J segment 5 bases; nucleotides outside the gene matches: 9. The CDR3 length is 16 residues. This record comes from a study of vaccination effects on CD4 cells after COVID-19. Antigen-specific CD4+ T cells expanded by the ViraFEST assay with viral peptide pools were then sequenced. Cultured cells yielded isolated CD4+ T cells after roughly 11 days. Participants were vaccinated with two doses of either the BNT162b2 or mRNA-1273 vaccine. Prior SARS-CoV-2 infection was absent in the vaccine recipients, as shown by negative nucleocapsid antibodies. Wells each received approximately 2 million PBMC, cultured with approximately 9.1 IU/ml IL-2 and 10 ug/ml peptides.

This receptor was obtained from a human donor who received a COVID-19 vaccine. Some clones in this sample may be carry-over from other donors' samples. Sequenced here: CD4+ T cells from PBMCs cultured with HCoV-NL63 spike peptides, sampled after COVID-19 vaccination. The rearrangement links TRBV18 to TRBJ1-5; 8 bases agree with TRBD1. This chain's CDR3 is CASSPMTGAPDQPQHF. CDR3 DNA sequence: TGTGCCAGCTCACCCATGACAGGGGCCCCAGATCAGCCCCAGCATTTT.